In its sample, the clone carrying this TCR beta chain ranks as medium-sized. Under the authors' procedure: Nucleated cell counts were estimated from reference gene primer amplification. Assay: immunoSEQ multiplex PCR; the TCRdb copy retains only in-frame clones and omits some. The V and J calls and the clone size are those of that table, but D and trimming were determined from the DNA. Counted here are 9,500 to 11,000 clones, 75% to 90% occurring once; the ten biggest clones make up 6% to 8%. This record belongs to a study of blood T cell repertoires in COVID-19. Overall study: Both acute and convalescent COVID-19 samples were obtained from the United States, Italy and Spain. Nucleic acid was either cDNA or gDNA, and it came from T cells, B-cell-depleted T cells, or PBMCs.

The CDR3 consists of 13 residues. Trimming shortened V by 3 bases and J by 5 bases, and 10 bases separated the two germline ends. CDR1 is SGHAT, CDR2 FQNNGV, per germline. This TCR came from a man between 70 and 80 years old with active COVID-19. V is TRBV11-2 and J is TRBJ2-5; D unresolved. Specimen: peripheral blood. The CDR3: CASSFGPRETQYF. The CDR3 nucleotides read TGTGCCAGCAGCTTTGGGCCTCGGGAGACCCAGTACTTC.